Sequencing of this T cell receptor beta chain was carried out in a study of blood T cell repertoires in COVID-19. Study summary: Researchers got acute and convalescent COVID-19 samples from the United States, Italy and Spain. The cDNA or gDNA used as material had been derived from T cells, B-cell-depleted T cells, or PBMCs.

In the authors' workflow: Nucleated cell counts were estimated from reference gene primer amplification. Produced via immunoSEQ multiplex PCR; TCRdb's table is partial and in-frame only. D and trimming were read from the DNA, whereas the V and J calls and clone size are those reported in that table. The sample holds 250,000 or so clones; about 73% are singletons and the top ten take around 3.4%. The CDR3 contains 14 residues. With 5 bases clipped from V and 8 bases from J, the junction kept 6 bases outside the gene matches. Germline CDR1 MNHEY, CDR2 SMNVEV (reference sequence). This rearrangement joins TRBV27 to TRBJ1-4; 9 nucleotides align to TRBD1. Input material: peripheral blood. The receptor comes from an elderly woman with acute or convalescent COVID-19. The CDR3 coding sequence is TGTGCCAGCAGTCACGGGACAGGGAAGGAAAAACTGTTTTTT. Translation gives CASSHGTGKEKLFF. The whole variable domain, filled in from reference TRBV27 and TRBJ1-4, reads EAQVTQNPRYLITVTGKKLTVTCSQNMNHEYMSWYRQDPGLGLRQIYYSMNVEVTDKGDVPEGYKVSRKEKRNFPLILESPSPNQTSLYFCASSHGTGKEKLFFGSGTQLSVL.